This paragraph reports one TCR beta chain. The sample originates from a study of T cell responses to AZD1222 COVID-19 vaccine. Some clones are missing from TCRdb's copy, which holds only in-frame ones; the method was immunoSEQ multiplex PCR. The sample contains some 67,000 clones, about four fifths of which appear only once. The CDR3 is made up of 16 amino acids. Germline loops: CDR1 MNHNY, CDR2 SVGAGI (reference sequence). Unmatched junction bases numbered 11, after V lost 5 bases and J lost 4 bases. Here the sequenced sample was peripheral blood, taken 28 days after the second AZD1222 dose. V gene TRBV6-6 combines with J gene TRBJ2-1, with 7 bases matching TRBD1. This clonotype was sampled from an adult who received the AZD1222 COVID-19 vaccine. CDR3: CASSGSRQGIYNEQFF. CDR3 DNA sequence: TGTGCCAGCAGTGGGTCCCGACAGGGAATTTACAATGAGCAGTTCTTC.